Below are 10 T cell receptor beta chains sequenced from a single sample in a study of neoadjuvant anti-PD-1 for oral cavity cancer. The repertoire was sequenced with immunoSEQ multiplex PCR; TCRdb's copy has only in-frame clones and lacks some. In the table there are 60,000 to 75,000 clones, 65% to 80% of which are singletons. The sequencing used PBMCs, collected before nivolumab (anti-PD-1) treatment. These receptors came from a person between 40 and 80 years old with oral cavity squamous cell carcinoma.

The chain couples TRBV2 to TRBJ1-6, with D perhaps matching TRBD1 (5 bases). Trimming left V 6 bases short and J 10 bases short, with 13 bases between. The CDR3 runs 13 residues. The V gene's germline CDR1 is SNHLY and CDR2 FYNNEI. Here the CDR3 DNA reads TGTGCCAGCAGCGGACCGGGGGGATCACCCCTCCACTTT. It specifies CASSGPGGSPLHF. Based on the CDR3 plus reference TRBV2 and TRBJ1-6, the full variable domain is EPEVTQTPSHQVTQMGQEVILRCVPISNHLYFYWYRQILGQKVEFLVSFYNNEISEKSEIFDDQFSVERPDGSNFTLKIRSTKLEDSAMYFCASSGPGGSPLHFGNGTRLTVT.

This chain joins TRBV2 and TRBJ1-3; the D gene is possibly TRBD1 (6 bases). CDR1 is SNHLY and CDR2 is FYNNEI in the germline V gene. The CDR3 covers 14 residues. V shed 4 bases and J shed 2 bases, with 9 bases lying between them. As DNA, the CDR3 is TGTGCCAGCAGTGGGAACAGGGCTGGAAACACCATATATTTT. Translated, it gives CASSGNRAGNTIYF.

The chain uses TRBV29-1 and TRBJ2-3; D might be TRBD2 (7 bases). Trimming pared 4 bases from V and 5 bases from J, leaving 13 bases between. Germline-derived CDR1 and CDR2 are SQVTM and ANQGSEA. This CDR3 is 13 amino acids long. The CDR3 here is CSVVGGAIDTQYF. The CDR3 coding sequence is TGCAGCGTTGTAGGGGGGGCGATAGATACGCAGTATTTT.

The V gene is TRBV11-3, the J gene TRBJ2-3; TRBD1 aligns across 9 bases. The CDR3 contains 15 residues. Unmatched junction bases numbered 5, after V lost 5 bases and J lost 2 bases. CDR1 and CDR2 (germline): SGHNT, YENEEA. As DNA, the CDR3 is TGTGCCAGCAGCCCGGGACAGGGATTCACAGATACGCAGTATTTT. It codes for CASSPGQGFTDTQYF.

This clone came up once. The V call is TRBV4-2, the J call TRBJ2-5; TRBD2 aligns across 8 bases. Germline lookup yields CDR1 LGHNA and CDR2 YNFKEQ. The CDR3 sequence is 15 residues long. Trimming cost V 4 bases and J 4 bases; bases outside gene matches: 8. CDR3 protein: CASSPTLAAPETQYF. The CDR3 nucleotides read TGTGCCAGCAGCCCCACACTAGCGGCCCCAGAGACCCAGTACTTC.

V gene TRBV18 combines with J gene TRBJ2-3; 7 bases agree with TRBD2. Germline loops: CDR1 KGHSH, CDR2 LQKENI. This CDR3 contains 17 residues. The V segment lost 0 bases and the J segment 1 base; nucleotides outside the gene matches: 7. The CDR3 DNA sequence: TGTGCCAGCTCACCACCTTCAGCGGGACTCCGCACAGATACGCAGTATTTT. Translating it yields CASSPPSAGLRTDTQYF.

This chain joins TRBV19 and TRBJ1-2; 7 bases fit TRBD1. V was clipped by 5 bases and J by 0 bases; unmatched bases: 12. The germline V gene encodes CDR1 LNHDA and CDR2 SQIVND (reference sequence). CDR3 size: 17 residues. This CDR3 reads CASSHRGRDSPNYGYTF. The CDR3 region has the DNA TGTGCCAGTAGTCATAGGGGGCGAGATTCCCCTAACTATGGCTACACCTTC.

The rearrangement joins TRBV5-1 to TRBJ2-2; the D call may be TRBD1 or TRBD2 (5 bases each). The ends were cut back, 1 base at V and 7 bases at J, with 20 bases in the middle. This CDR3 comprises 17 residues. Germline loops: CDR1 SGHRS, CDR2 YFSETQ. CDR3 nucleotides: TGCGCCAGCAGCTTGCTTGTCCGGGGCCCTCAAGGCGGGGAGCTGTTTTTT. Protein sequence: CASSLLVRGPQGGELFF.

This clone was observed a few times. The chain uses TRBV18 and TRBJ1-3, with 7 bases that match TRBD1. V trimming: 4 bases; J trimming: 4 bases; junction bases outside the gene matches: 10. CDR1 is KGHSH, CDR2 LQKENI, per germline. This CDR3 has 16 residues. DNA for the CDR3: TGTGCCAGCTCACTGGGACAGACGAATTCCGGAAACACCATATATTTT. Residues: CASSLGQTNSGNTIYF. The variable domain in full, with the rest retrieved from reference TRBV18 and TRBJ1-3, is NAGVMQNPRHLVRRRGQEARLRCSPMKGHSHVYWYRQLPEEGLKFMVYLQKENIIDESGMPKERFSAEFPKEGPSILRIQQVVRGDSAAYFCASSLGQTNSGNTIYFGEGSWLTVV.

This chain links TRBV2 with TRBJ2-7, with D possibly being TRBD1 or TRBD2 (5 bases each). There are 13 residues in the CDR3. Looked up from germline, CDR1 is SNHLY and CDR2 is FYNNEI. Trimming took off 7 bases at V and 7 bases at J, with 17 bases between the two ends. This CDR3 reads CASNRDPREEQYF. For the CDR3, the DNA is TGTGCCAGCAATAGGGACCCAAGGGAGGAGCAGTACTTC.